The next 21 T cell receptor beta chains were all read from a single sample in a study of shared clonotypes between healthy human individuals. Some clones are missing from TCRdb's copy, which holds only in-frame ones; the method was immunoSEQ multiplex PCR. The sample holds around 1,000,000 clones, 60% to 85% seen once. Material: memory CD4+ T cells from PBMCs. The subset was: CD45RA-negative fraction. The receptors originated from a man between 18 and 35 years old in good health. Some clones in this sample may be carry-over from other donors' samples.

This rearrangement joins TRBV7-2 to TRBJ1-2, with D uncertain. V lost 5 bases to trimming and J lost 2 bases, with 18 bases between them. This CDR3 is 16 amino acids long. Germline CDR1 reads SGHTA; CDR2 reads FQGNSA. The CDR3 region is CASSLNLYAENYGYTF. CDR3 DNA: TGTGCCAGCAGCCTTAACTTGTATGCCGAGAACTATGGCTACACCTTC.

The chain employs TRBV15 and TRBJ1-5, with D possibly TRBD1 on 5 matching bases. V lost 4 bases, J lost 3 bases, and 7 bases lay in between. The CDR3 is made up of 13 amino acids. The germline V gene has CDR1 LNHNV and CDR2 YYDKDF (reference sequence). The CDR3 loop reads CATSKGPNQPQHF. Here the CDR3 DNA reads TGTGCCACCAGCAAGGGGCCCAATCAGCCCCAGCATTTT. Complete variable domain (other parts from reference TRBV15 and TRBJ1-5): DAMVIQNPRYQVTQFGKPVTLSCSQTLNHNVMYWYQQKSSQAPKLLFHYYDKDFNNEADTPDNFQSRRPNTSFCFLDIRSPGLGDTAMYLCATSKGPNQPQHFGDGTRLSIL.

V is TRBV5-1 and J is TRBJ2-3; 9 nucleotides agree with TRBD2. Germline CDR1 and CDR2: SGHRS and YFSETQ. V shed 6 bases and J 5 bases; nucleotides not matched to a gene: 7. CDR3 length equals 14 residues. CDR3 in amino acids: CASTVAGVVDTQYF. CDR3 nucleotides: TGCGCCAGCACAGTAGCGGGAGTGGTAGATACGCAGTATTTT.

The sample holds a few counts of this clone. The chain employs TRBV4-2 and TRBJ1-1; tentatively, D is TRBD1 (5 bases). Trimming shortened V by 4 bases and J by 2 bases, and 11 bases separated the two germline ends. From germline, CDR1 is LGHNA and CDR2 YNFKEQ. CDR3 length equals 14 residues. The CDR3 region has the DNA TGTGCCAGCAGCCGTGGGGCCGCAAACACTGAAGCTTTCTTT. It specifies CASSRGAANTEAFF.

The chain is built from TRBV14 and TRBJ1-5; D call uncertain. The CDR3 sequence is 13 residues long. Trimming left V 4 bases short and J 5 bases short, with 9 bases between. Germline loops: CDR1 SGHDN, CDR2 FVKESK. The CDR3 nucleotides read TGTGCCAGCAGCCGGACCTTGTATCAGCCCCAGCATTTT. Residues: CASSRTLYQPQHF.

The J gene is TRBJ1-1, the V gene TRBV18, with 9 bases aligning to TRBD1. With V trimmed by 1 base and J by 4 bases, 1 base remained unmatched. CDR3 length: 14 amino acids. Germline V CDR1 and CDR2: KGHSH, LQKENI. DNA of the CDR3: TGTGCCAGCTCACCACGGGGACAGGGCACTGAAGCTTTCTTT. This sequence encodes CASSPRGQGTEAFF.

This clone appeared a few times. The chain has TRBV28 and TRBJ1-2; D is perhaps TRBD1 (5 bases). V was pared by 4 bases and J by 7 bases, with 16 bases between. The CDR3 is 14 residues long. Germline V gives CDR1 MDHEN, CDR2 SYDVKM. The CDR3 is CASSSRDLRGGYTF. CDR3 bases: TGTGCCAGCAGTTCTCGGGACCTTAGGGGTGGCTACACCTTC.

CDR3 nucleotide sequence: TGTGCCAGCTCTCTTTTTTACCAAGAGACCCAGTACTTC. It specifies CASSLFYQETQYF. V is TRBV18 and J is TRBJ2-5; D not certain. Trimming took 6 bases from V and 0 from J, leaving 8 bases between them. Germline assignment: CDR1 KGHSH and CDR2 LQKENI. The CDR3 has 13 amino acids.

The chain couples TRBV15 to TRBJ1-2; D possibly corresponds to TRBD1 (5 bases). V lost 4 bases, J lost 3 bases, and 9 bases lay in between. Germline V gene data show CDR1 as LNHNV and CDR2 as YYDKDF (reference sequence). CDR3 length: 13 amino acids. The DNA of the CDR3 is TGTGCCACCAGCAAGGGGCTGGACTATGGCTACACCTTC. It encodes CATSKGLDYGYTF. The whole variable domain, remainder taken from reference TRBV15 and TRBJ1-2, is DAMVIQNPRYQVTQFGKPVTLSCSQTLNHNVMYWYQQKSSQAPKLLFHYYDKDFNNEADTPDNFQSRRPNTSFCFLDIRSPGLGDTAMYLCATSKGLDYGYTFGSGTRLTVV.

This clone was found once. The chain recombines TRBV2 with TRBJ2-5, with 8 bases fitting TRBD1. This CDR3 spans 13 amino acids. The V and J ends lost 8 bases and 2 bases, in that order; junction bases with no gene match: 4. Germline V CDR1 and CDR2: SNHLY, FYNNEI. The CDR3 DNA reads TGTGCCAGCCGGCGGACAGGGCAAGAGACCCAGTACTTC. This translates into CASRRTGQETQYF.

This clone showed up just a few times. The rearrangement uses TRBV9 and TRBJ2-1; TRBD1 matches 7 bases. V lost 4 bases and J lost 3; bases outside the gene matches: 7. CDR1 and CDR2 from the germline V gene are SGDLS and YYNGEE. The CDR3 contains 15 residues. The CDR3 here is CASSPRQGSYNEQFF. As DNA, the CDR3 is TGTGCCAGCAGCCCCAGACAGGGCAGCTACAATGAGCAGTTCTTC.

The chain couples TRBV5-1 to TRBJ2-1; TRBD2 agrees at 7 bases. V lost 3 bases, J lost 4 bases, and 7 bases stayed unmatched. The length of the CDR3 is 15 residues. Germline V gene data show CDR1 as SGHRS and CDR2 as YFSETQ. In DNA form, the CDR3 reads TGCGCCAGCAGCTCCAATGGGGGGGGTTACAATGAGCAGTTCTTC. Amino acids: CASSSNGGGYNEQFF.

The CDR3 loop reads CASSPDWGRETQYF. The CDR3 DNA sequence: TGTGCCAGCAGCCCGGATTGGGGGAGGGAGACCCAGTACTTC. The genes are TRBV7-7 and TRBJ2-5, with a possible D match to TRBD2 (6 bases). Germline lookup yields CDR1 SSHAT and CDR2 FNYEAQ (reference sequence). This CDR3 region has 14 residues. V lost 5 bases and J lost 5, with 15 bases in between.

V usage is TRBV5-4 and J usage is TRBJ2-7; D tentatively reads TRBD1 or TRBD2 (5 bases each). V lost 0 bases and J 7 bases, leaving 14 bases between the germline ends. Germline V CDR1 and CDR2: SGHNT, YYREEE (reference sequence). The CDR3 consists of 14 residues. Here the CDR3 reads CASSLVGDRREQYF. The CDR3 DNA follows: TGTGCCAGCAGCTTGGTCGGGGACCGCCGGGAGCAGTACTTC.

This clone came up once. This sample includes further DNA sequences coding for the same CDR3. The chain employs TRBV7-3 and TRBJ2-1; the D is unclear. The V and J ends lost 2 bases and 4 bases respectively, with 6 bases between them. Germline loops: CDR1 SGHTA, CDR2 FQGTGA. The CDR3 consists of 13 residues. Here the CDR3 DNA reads TGTGCCAGCAGCTTAGGACGTTACAATGAGCAGTTCTTC. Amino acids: CASSLGRYNEQFF.

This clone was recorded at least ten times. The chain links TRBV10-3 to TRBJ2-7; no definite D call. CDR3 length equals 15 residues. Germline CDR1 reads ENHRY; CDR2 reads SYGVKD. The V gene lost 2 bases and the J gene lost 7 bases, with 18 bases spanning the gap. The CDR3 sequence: CAISEPLLGRGEQYF. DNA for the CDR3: TGTGCCATCAGTGAGCCCCTCTTGGGCCGTGGTGAGCAGTACTTC.

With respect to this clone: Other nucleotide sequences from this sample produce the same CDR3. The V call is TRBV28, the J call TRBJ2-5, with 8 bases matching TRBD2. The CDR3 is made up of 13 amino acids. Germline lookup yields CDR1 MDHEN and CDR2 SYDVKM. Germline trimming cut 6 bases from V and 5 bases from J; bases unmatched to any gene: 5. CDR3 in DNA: TGTGCCAGCAGCCCCGGGGGGGTGGAGACCCAGTACTTC. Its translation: CASSPGGVETQYF.

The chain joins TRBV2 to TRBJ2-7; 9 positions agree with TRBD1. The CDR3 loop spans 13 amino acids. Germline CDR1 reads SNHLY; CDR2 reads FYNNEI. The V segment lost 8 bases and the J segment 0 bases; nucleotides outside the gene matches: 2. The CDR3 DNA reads TGTGCCAGCGGGACAGGGAACTCCTACGAGCAGTACTTC. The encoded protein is CASGTGNSYEQYF.

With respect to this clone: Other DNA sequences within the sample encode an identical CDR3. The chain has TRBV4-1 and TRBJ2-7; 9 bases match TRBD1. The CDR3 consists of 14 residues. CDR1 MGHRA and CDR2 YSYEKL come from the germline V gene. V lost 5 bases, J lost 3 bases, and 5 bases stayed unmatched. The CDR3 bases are TGCGCCAGCAGCAGAGGGACAGGGAGCTACGAGCAGTACTTC. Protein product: CASSRGTGSYEQYF.

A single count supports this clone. The CDR3 DNA reads TGTGCCAGCAGCTTGGAGCGGGAGTCTAACGAGCAGTACTTC. Protein sequence: CASSLERESNEQYF. The chain couples TRBV7-8 to TRBJ2-7, with TRBD2 matching over 8 bases. The CDR3 sequence is 14 residues long. Per the germline V gene, CDR1 is SGHVS and CDR2 is FQNEAQ. The J segment lost 5 bases and the V segment lost 3 bases, leaving 6 bases of the junction unmatched.

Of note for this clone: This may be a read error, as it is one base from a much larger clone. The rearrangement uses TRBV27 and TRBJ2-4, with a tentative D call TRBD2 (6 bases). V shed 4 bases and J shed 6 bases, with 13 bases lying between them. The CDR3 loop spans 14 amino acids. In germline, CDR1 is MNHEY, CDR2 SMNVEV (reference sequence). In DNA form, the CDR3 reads TGTGCCAGCAGTTCCCGGGACGGGAGAAACATTCAGTACTTC. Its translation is CASSSRDGRNIQYF.